This TCR beta chain came from a study of blood T cells in healthy people across ages. Through a sample-barcoded 5' primer and a J-beta primer mix, a second PCR was run for about 7 to 12 cycles. From the 5' RACE reads, TCRdb called clonotypes with MiXCR, one entry per CDR3 protein. This sample yields more than 450,000 distinct CDR3 sequences, of which about 27% are seen a single time; approximately 3.5% belongs to the top ten. Sample donors were healthy Caucasian individuals that came from Russia, aged roughly 6 to 100. This CDR3 is built from 12 residues. Trimming took 5 bases from V and 4 from J, leaving 8 bases between them. The table lists this clonotype with a few counts. These data are also associated with another study on T cells of mothers and their children. According to that study: The yield was over 9.5 million TCR beta CDR3 reads from each mother and approximately 2.8 million from each child.

V gene TRBV12-3 or TRBV12-4 combines with J gene TRBJ2-5; TRBD2 might be the D (6 bases). The sequenced material came from blood. The sequence was obtained from a boy between 2 and 10 years old in good health. The CDR3 protein is CASSRAGETQYF. CDR3 DNA: TGTGCCAGCAGTCGAGCGGGAGAGACCCAGTACTTC.